Below, 22 T cell receptor beta chains from the same sample are listed, as sequenced in a study of cytomegalovirus exposure and HLA in healthy donors. PCR employed 60 Vbeta and 13 Jbeta primers. Generated by immunoSEQ multiplex PCR, the TCRdb table keeps only in-frame clones and is missing some. The top ten hold around 1.6% of the sample, which has about 210,000 clones, more than 70% seen once. Material: PBMCs. These receptors all come from a man in his forties in good health and CMV-seropositive.

The chain employs TRBV7-9 and TRBJ1-5; TRBD1 agrees at 9 bases. The germline CDR1 and CDR2 sequences are SEHNR and FQNEAQ (reference sequence). CDR3 length: 15 residues. V lost 5 bases, J lost 4 bases, and 6 bases stayed unmatched. DNA of the CDR3: TGTGCCAGCAGCCTAGGGACAGGGTTAAATCAGCCCCAGCATTTT. Translation: CASSLGTGLNQPQHF.

This clone was seen a few times. The chain employs TRBV27 and TRBJ2-2; 8 bases are a match to TRBD1. The V and J ends lost 5 bases and 5 bases, in that order; junction bases with no gene match: 7. Germline CDR1 reads MNHEY; CDR2 reads SMNVEV (reference sequence). The CDR3 is 15 amino acids. This CDR3 is CASSTRTGWTGELFF. CDR3 nucleotides: TGTGCCAGCAGTACCCGGACAGGGTGGACCGGGGAGCTGTTTTTT.

The chain uses TRBV5-8 and TRBJ2-7; D unresolved. V was trimmed by 1 base and J by 0 bases, leaving 11 bases between them. Germline loops: CDR1 SGHTS, CDR2 YDEGEE. The CDR3 covers 15 residues. As DNA, the CDR3 is TGTGCCAGCAGCTTGTGGCGGATGGACTCCTACGAGCAGTACTTC. It specifies CASSLWRMDSYEQYF.

DNA for the CDR3: TGTGCCAGCAGTTACGCTAGCGGGTCGCTCAATGAGCAGTTCTTC. This sequence encodes CASSYASGSLNEQFF. The chain joins TRBV6-5 to TRBJ2-1; TRBD2 agrees at 8 bases. CDR1 MNHEY and CDR2 SVGAGI come from the germline V gene. The CDR3 is 15 amino acids. V lost 2 bases to trimming and J lost 6 bases; unmatched junction nucleotides: 6.

This chain joins TRBV7-9 and TRBJ2-6; 7 bases are a match to TRBD1. V was pared by 5 bases and J by 0 bases, with 10 bases of the junction left unmatched. Germline loops: CDR1 SEHNR, CDR2 FQNEAQ (reference sequence). The CDR3 runs to 18 residues. The CDR3 reads CASSSRTGKSSGANVLTF. CDR3 coding DNA: TGTGCCAGCAGCAGCCGGACAGGCAAAAGCTCTGGGGCCAACGTCCTGACTTTC.

This chain joins TRBV6-6 and TRBJ2-1; 8 bases fit TRBD2. Germline V gene lookup returns CDR1 MNHNY and CDR2 SVGAGI (reference sequence). This CDR3 region has 16 residues. V shed 2 bases, J shed 7 bases, and the junction held 10 bases outside the gene matches. The CDR3 DNA reads TGTGCCAGCAGTTACCCTTCTGCGGGAGGAAGGAATGAGCAGTTCTTC. It encodes CASSYPSAGGRNEQFF.

The chain couples TRBV5-4 to TRBJ1-1, with 7 bases identical to TRBD1. The CDR3 runs 15 residues. The V segment lost 5 bases and the J segment 1 base; nucleotides outside the gene matches: 8. Per germline, CDR1 SGHNT and CDR2 YYREEE (reference sequence). The CDR3 region is CASRPGTARNTEAFF. CDR3 in DNA: TGTGCCAGCAGGCCCGGGACAGCTAGGAACACTGAAGCTTTCTTT.

The rearrangement links TRBV7-9 to TRBJ2-7; 11 positions match TRBD2. Germline V gene sequence: CDR1 SEHNR, CDR2 FQNEAQ (reference sequence). V was clipped by 1 base and J by 2 bases; unmatched bases: 7. The CDR3 covers 17 residues. The CDR3 sequence is CASSLGVSGRDTYEQYF. For the CDR3, the DNA is TGTGCCAGCAGCTTAGGGGTTAGCGGGAGGGACACCTACGAGCAGTACTTC.

This clone has a single count. The chain uses TRBV6-5 and TRBJ1-1; the D gene is possibly TRBD1 (6 bases). The CDR3 is 14 residues long. Germline CDR1 MNHEY, CDR2 SVGAGI. Trimming stripped 6 bases from V and 4 bases from J, with 15 bases between. The CDR3 spells CASSPTGFSTEAFF. The CDR3, as DNA: TGTGCCAGCAGCCCAACAGGGTTCAGCACTGAAGCTTTCTTT.

As DNA, the CDR3 is TGTGCCAGCAGTTCCTCCGTCCAGACAGCCGCGTACGAGCAGTACTTC. Protein sequence: CASSSSVQTAAYEQYF. The chain carries TRBV7-2 and TRBJ2-5; possible D gene TRBD1, 5 bases. The J call is doubtful: the DNA matches TRBJ2-7 better. CDR1 and CDR2 from the germline V gene are SGHTA and FQGNSA. The CDR3 extends over 16 amino acids.

This rearrangement joins TRBV5-1 to TRBJ2-1; TRBD2 matches at 8 bases. Per germline, CDR1 SGHRS and CDR2 YFSETQ. The ends lost 3 bases at V and 0 bases at J; junction bases unmatched: 8. This CDR3 has 17 residues. The CDR3 region is CASSSGLAPSSYNEQFF. The CDR3 DNA reads TGCGCCAGCAGCTCCGGACTAGCCCCCAGCTCCTACAATGAGCAGTTCTTC.

The chain employs TRBV7-3 and TRBJ1-1; TRBD1 might be the D (5 bases). This CDR3 spans 14 amino acids. Germline V lookup: CDR1 SGHTA, CDR2 FQGTGA. V lost 5 bases and J lost 6, with 16 bases in between. CDR3 nucleotide sequence: TGTGCCAGCAGCACCGGGGGGGTTTTCCCTGAAGCTTTCTTT. Protein sequence: CASSTGGVFPEAFF.

Comments on this clone: The junction departs from the called germline gene at one end, perhaps through a read error. The chain's CDR3 is CSSSFPAHGARELPDTQYF. The CDR3, as DNA: TGTTCCAGCAGCTTCCCCGCCCACGGGGCGCGGGAGTTGCCAGATACGCAGTATTTT. The chain joins TRBV7-9 to TRBJ2-3; 7 positions match TRBD2. Per the germline V gene, CDR1 is SEHNR and CDR2 is FQNEAQ (reference sequence). The CDR3 is 19 residues long.

This clone showed up just a few times. The chain combines TRBV6-5 with TRBJ1-4, with D unresolved. Per the germline V gene, CDR1 is MNHEY and CDR2 is SVGAGI. Trimming stripped 7 bases from V and 7 bases from J, with 16 bases between. This CDR3 has 14 residues. The CDR3 loop is CASKGGTGGEKLFF. The DNA for the CDR3 is TGTGCCAGCAAGGGAGGCACCGGCGGTGAAAAACTGTTTTTT.

The chain couples TRBV7-2 to TRBJ2-7; D possibly corresponds to TRBD2 (6 bases). Germline V lookup: CDR1 SGHTA, CDR2 FQGNSA. CDR3 size: 15 residues. The germline V and J ends were trimmed by 1 base and 6 bases, with 16 bases remaining between them. The DNA for the CDR3 is TGTGCCAGCAGCTTAGGAGTCGGGGGATCGGGCGAGCAGTACTTC. It specifies CASSLGVGGSGEQYF.

The chain uses TRBV5-4 and TRBJ2-7; D is possibly TRBD1 (6 bases). This CDR3 comprises 14 residues. The germline CDR1 and CDR2 sequences are SGHNT and YYREEE (reference sequence). Deletions cut 4 bases from V and 0 bases from J, with 11 bases between. This chain's CDR3 is CASSLGTNSYEQYF. CDR3 DNA: TGTGCCAGCAGCCTCGGGACAAACTCCTACGAGCAGTACTTC.

This clone showed up just a few times. The chain links TRBV19 to TRBJ1-1, with D uncertain. The CDR3 totals 14 residues. CDR1 and CDR2 from the germline V gene are LNHDA and SQIVND (reference sequence). The V end lost 6 bases, the J end lost 0 bases, and 11 bases lay between the germline ends. The CDR3 protein is CASSLNLMNTEAFF. The CDR3 DNA sequence: TGTGCCAGTAGCCTCAACCTAATGAACACTGAAGCTTTCTTT. Using reference TRBV19 and TRBJ1-1 for the parts outside the CDR3, the full variable domain is DGGITQSPKYLFRKEGQNVTLSCEQNLNHDAMYWYRQDPGQGLRLIYYSQIVNDFQKGDIAEGYSVSREKKESFPLTVTSAQKNPTAFYLCASSLNLMNTEAFFGQGTRLTVV.

The genes are TRBV6-5 and TRBJ1-2; D is possibly TRBD1 (5 bases). Germline V CDR1 and CDR2: MNHEY, SVGAGI. This CDR3 has 16 amino acids. Trimming pared 0 bases from V and 3 bases from J, leaving 14 bases between. The CDR3 is CASSYSFVRGDYGYTF. In DNA, the CDR3 is TGTGCCAGCAGTTACTCCTTTGTTCGGGGGGACTATGGCTACACCTTC.

The chain combines TRBV30 with TRBJ1-2; D is undetermined. This CDR3 is 11 amino acids long. CDR1 and CDR2 (germline): GTSNPN, SVGIG (reference sequence). Trimming shortened V by 0 bases and J by 6 bases, and 5 bases separated the two germline ends. The CDR3 protein is CAWSVLNGYTF. The CDR3 region has the DNA TGTGCCTGGAGTGTACTAAATGGCTACACCTTC.

The chain employs TRBV19 and TRBJ2-3; 12 bases are shared with TRBD2. CDR1 and CDR2 (germline): LNHDA, SQIVND (reference sequence). V shed 3 bases, J shed 6 bases, and the junction held 13 bases outside the gene matches. The length of the CDR3 is 18 residues. The DNA for the CDR3 is TGTGCCAGTAGTATTTGGACTAGCGGGACCAAACGGAGGGATACGCAGTATTTT. It translates to CASSIWTSGTKRRDTQYF.

The V and J genes are TRBV5-4 and TRBJ2-1; TRBD1 agrees at 8 bases. The germline CDR1 and CDR2 sequences are SGHNT and YYREEE (reference sequence). V was pared by 4 bases and J by 7 bases, with 7 bases of the junction left unmatched. This CDR3 has 14 residues. Here the CDR3 reads CASSMRQGRNEQFF. As DNA, the CDR3 is TGTGCCAGCAGCATGAGACAGGGGAGGAATGAGCAGTTCTTC.

The genes are TRBV7-2 and TRBJ2-7, with 9 bases aligning to TRBD1. Germline V gene lookup returns CDR1 SGHTA and CDR2 FQGNSA. V shed 8 bases, J shed 6 bases, and the junction held 11 bases outside the gene matches. The CDR3 extends over 14 amino acids. The DNA for the CDR3 is TGTGCCAGCGGACTGAGTACAGGGGGCGGCGAGCAGTACTTC. It encodes CASGLSTGGGEQYF.